The rows below give T cell receptor beta chains drawn from one sample of a study of identical twins. TCRdb ran MiXCR on the 5' RACE reads and lists one entry per CDR3 protein. This sample yields a few hundred thousand distinct CDR3 sequences, of which 13% to 15% are seen a single time; around 0.48% belongs to the top ten. These same data were also listed under a study on yellow fever vaccine responses in identical twins.

Sequences were obtained from CD4+ T cells sorted from blood. The origin of the receptors is a woman between 18 and 29 years old in good health. The CDR3 runs from the conserved cysteine through the conserved F or W.

TRBJ2-2,TRBV3-1,CASSQVGRLRGTGELFF
TRBJ1-1,TRBV6-1,CASSEQGGLNTEAFF
TRBJ1-5,TRBV15,CATSRGAVEPQHF
TRBJ2-7,TRBV15,CATSRESYEQYF
TRBJ2-1,TRBV10-1,CASRASGATGNEQFF
TRBJ2-3,TRBV10-3,CAIGLTSGRAGQLDTQYF
TRBJ2-3,TRBV20-1,CSARAGLPVTQYF
TRBJ1-5,TRBV6-1,CASSGMDQPQHF
TRBJ1-1,TRBV6-1,CASRGTELNTEAFF
TRBJ2-5,TRBV20-1,CSARPGETQYF
TRBJ2-3,TRBV12-3/TRBV12-4,CASSSTSGRGASFTDTQYF
TRBJ1-2,TRBV6-2/TRBV6-3,CASRTGGGWGYTF
TRBJ2-1,TRBV28,CASSIPTGGGSYNEQFF
TRBJ2-1,TRBV20-1,CSASPYRDRVYEQFF
TRBJ2-5,TRBV25-1,CASSGRGRGTQYF
TRBJ1-1,TRBV12-3/TRBV12-4,CASRGQGGAFF
TRBJ2-3,TRBV20-1,CSAITGAQGDTQYF
TRBJ2-1,TRBV9,CASSPPGTSGRNEQFF
TRBJ2-1,TRBV10-3,CAISLTSGGNNEQFF
TRBJ2-1,TRBV20-1,CRAGSGGSSYNEQFF
TRBJ1-1,TRBV19,CASKTPGNTEAFF
TRBJ1-5,TRBV2,CASSAGGANQPQHF